A single sample is the source of the 20 T cell receptor beta chains below, sequenced in a study of Graves' ophthalmopathy and Graves' hyperthyroidism. As the template, RNA transcripts were used to amplify TCR beta CDR3 regions. HTBI-primed RT-PCR formed the first round, and a multiplex PCR formed the second. TCRdb redid the calling of the multiplex PCR reads with MiXCR, one entry per CDR3 protein. This repertoire shows 660,000 or so distinct CDR3 sequences, more than 40% found once; its top ten account for roughly 3%. The sample comprised peripheral blood. The source of these receptors is an adult man with Graves' ophthalmopathy.

The gene calls are TRBV29-1 and TRBJ2-3; 13 bases line up with TRBD2. CDR3 length: 13 amino acids. CDR1 and CDR2 from the germline V gene are SQVTM and ANQGSEA. The trim removed 7 bases at V and 5 bases at J, leaving 3 bases unmatched. CDR3 in amino acids: CSATSGRIDTQYF. The CDR3 DNA is TGCAGCGCGACTAGCGGGAGGATAGATACGCAGTATTTT.

The chain has TRBV15 and TRBJ1-5; D may be TRBD1 (5 bases). The V end was cut by 6 bases, the J end by 0 bases, with 18 bases between. Germline-derived CDR1 and CDR2 are LNHNV and YYDKDF (reference sequence). This CDR3 has 17 amino acids. Written as DNA, the CDR3 is TGTGCCACCAGTAAATCTCCGGGACGTTATAGCAATCAGCCCCAGCATTTT. Encoded protein: CATSKSPGRYSNQPQHF.

At least ten counts were recorded for this clonotype. V usage is TRBV19 and J usage is TRBJ2-2, with D uncertain. The V end was cut by 1 base, the J end by 0 bases, with 15 bases between. The V gene's germline CDR1 is LNHDA and CDR2 SQIVND (reference sequence). The CDR3 is 18 residues long. The chain's CDR3 is CASSIGVGRLPNTGELFF. For the CDR3, the DNA is TGTGCCAGTAGTATAGGAGTTGGCAGGCTCCCGAACACCGGGGAGCTGTTTTTT. Full variable domain (outside the CDR3, taken from reference TRBV19 and TRBJ2-2): DGGITQSPKYLFRKEGQNVTLSCEQNLNHDAMYWYRQDPGQGLRLIYYSQIVNDFQKGDIAEGYSVSREKKESFPLTVTSAQKNPTAFYLCASSIGVGRLPNTGELFFGEGSRLTVL.

This clonotype was seen ten or more times. The V call is TRBV2, the J call TRBJ1-6; 7 bases are a match to TRBD1. Germline V gene sequence: CDR1 SNHLY, CDR2 FYNNEI. The CDR3 runs 16 residues. V lost 6 bases and J lost 10; bases outside the gene matches: 15. The CDR3 DNA is TGTGCCAGCAGCCATCCGAGGGACAGCAGGCTCTCACCCCTCCACTTT. Translated: CASSHPRDSRLSPLHF.

This clonotype showed up many times. The CDR3 sequence is CSARVGTGAFEQYF. CDR3 in DNA: TGCAGTGCTAGAGTGGGGACAGGGGCGTTTGAGCAGTACTTC. The chain carries TRBV20-1 and TRBJ2-7; 10 bases agree with TRBD1. CDR1 and CDR2 from the germline V gene are DFQATT and SNEGSKA (reference sequence). V dropped 1 base and J dropped 7; count of bases not matched to a gene: 7. CDR3 length equals 14 residues.

In its sample, this clonotype was seen a few times. Possible read error: a much larger clone is one base away. The chain uses TRBV2 and TRBJ1-2, with a tentative D call TRBD1 (5 bases). Trimming took 1 base from V and 0 from J, leaving 12 bases between them. This CDR3 is 16 amino acids long. CDR1 is SNHLY and CDR2 is FYNNEI in the germline V gene. CDR3 in amino acids: CASSEVMGRANYGYTF. DNA for the CDR3: TGTGCCAGCAGTGAAGTGATGGGGCGCGCTAACTATGGCTACACCTTC.

This clonotype was seen at least ten times. The chain uses TRBV7-2 and TRBJ1-1; D is unclear. V was clipped by 3 bases and J by 4 bases, with 12 bases between them. Germline loops: CDR1 SGHTA, CDR2 FQGNSA. This CDR3 has 14 amino acids. CDR3 nucleotides: TGTGCCAGCAGCTTCGGGGTCTTAGGCACTGAAGCTTTCTTT. Protein product: CASSFGVLGTEAFF. Combining the CDR3 with reference TRBV7-2 and TRBJ1-1 gives the whole variable domain GAGVSQSPSNKVTEKGKDVELRCDPISGHTALYWYRQSLGQGLEFLIYFQGNSAPDKSGLPSDRFSAERTGGSVSTLTIQRTQQEDSAVYLCASSFGVLGTEAFFGQGTRLTVV.

The V gene is TRBV9, the J gene TRBJ2-5, with D perhaps given as TRBD1 or TRBD2 (5 bases each). V dropped 0 bases and J dropped 13 bases, with 13 bases sitting between them. This CDR3 has 12 residues. Germline V lookup: CDR1 SGDLS, CDR2 YYNGEE. Here the CDR3 DNA reads TGTGCCAGCAGCGTAGCCGGGGCGGCTCTGTACTTC. It is translated as CASSVAGAALYF.

This clonotype was found many times. V and J are TRBV11-1 and TRBJ1-1; 11 bases match TRBD1. The V gene's germline CDR1 is SGHAT and CDR2 FQDESV (reference sequence). The CDR3 covers 14 residues. V dropped 6 bases and J dropped 5; count of bases not matched to a gene: 5. CDR3 coding DNA: TGTGCCAGCAGGTTGGACAGGGGGCATACTGAAGCTTTCTTT. Its translation: CASRLDRGHTEAFF.

This clonotype was observed a handful of times. The CDR3 nucleotides are TGTGCCAGCAGCCCCCCCGACAGGGTCGATGGCTACACCTTC. This gives the protein CASSPPDRVDGYTF. V and J are TRBV25-1 and TRBJ1-2; the match to TRBD1 covers 7 bases. The CDR3 length is 14 residues. Germline lookup yields CDR1 MGHDK and CDR2 SYGVNS. J gave up 6 bases and V 6 bases, and 10 bases lay outside the gene matches.

This clonotype appeared many times. The J gene is TRBJ1-2, the V gene TRBV7-2; D gene uncertain. This CDR3 has 15 residues. Trimming shortened V by 4 bases and J by 11 bases, and 23 bases separated the two germline ends. CDR1 and CDR2 (germline): SGHTA, FQGNSA. Written as DNA, the CDR3 is TGTGCCAGCAGCTCCCTATGGTCCCCCCCTGGGAGGTACACCTTC. Residues: CASSSLWSPPGRYTF.

The chain combines TRBV25-1 with TRBJ1-2; D not resolved. Germline CDR1 is MGHDK and CDR2 is SYGVNS. V was trimmed by 6 bases and J by 2 bases, leaving 16 bases between them. This CDR3 has 15 amino acids. The CDR3, as DNA: TGTGCCAGCAGCGTTGAAGGGCACGGCAACTATGGCTACACCTTC. Amino acids: CASSVEGHGNYGYTF.

With regard to this clonotype: This could be a read error, since a much larger clone is one nucleotide away. This chain connects TRBV20-1 to TRBJ2-7, with D perhaps given as TRBD1 or TRBD2 (5 bases each). CDR1 DFQATT and CDR2 SNEGSKA come from the germline V gene (reference sequence). This CDR3 is 14 amino acids long. The chain's CDR3 is CSAMGETSTGERYF. CDR3 nucleotide sequence: TGCAGTGCTATGGGGGAGACCTCGACGGGCGAGCGGTACTTC.

V usage is TRBV5-1 and J usage is TRBJ2-7, with 7 bases aligning to TRBD2. This CDR3 spans 17 amino acids. CDR1 is SGHRS and CDR2 is YFSETQ in the germline V gene. V lost 2 bases and J lost 5; bases outside the gene matches: 16. DNA of the CDR3: TGCGCCAGCAGCTTAAACCCTCCCGCGGGGGTGGGGGACGAGCAGTACTTC. This codes for CASSLNPPAGVGDEQYF.

This clonotype appeared a few times. This chain uses TRBV11-3 with TRBJ2-2; D is unclear. CDR1 is SGHNT and CDR2 is YENEEA in the germline V gene. This CDR3 comprises 13 residues. Trimming took 3 bases from V and 7 from J, leaving 9 bases between them. The CDR3 is CASSFLGFGELFF. The DNA of the CDR3 is TGTGCCAGCAGCTTCCTAGGCTTCGGGGAGCTGTTTTTT.

This clonotype was detected ten times or more. This chain connects TRBV20-1 to TRBJ1-2, with D maybe TRBD1 (6 bases). Germline assignment: CDR1 DFQATT and CDR2 SNEGSKA (reference sequence). V dropped 7 bases and J dropped 6 bases, with 15 bases sitting between them. The CDR3 totals 12 residues. The CDR3 sequence is CSVSRRQDGYTF. The CDR3 DNA is TGCAGTGTTTCGAGGAGACAGGATGGCTACACCTTC.

This clonotype was counted at least ten times. The chain recombines TRBV7-2 with TRBJ2-7; 8 bases are a match to TRBD1. This CDR3 spans 15 amino acids. V lost 2 bases, J lost 1 base, and 4 bases stayed unmatched. Per germline, CDR1 SGHTA and CDR2 FQGNSA. The CDR3 bases are TGTGCCAGCAGCTTATCAGGGGGCAAATCCTACGAGCAGTACTTC. This gives the protein CASSLSGGKSYEQYF.

V is TRBV25-1 and J is TRBJ1-4, with a weak D call TRBD1 (6 bases). This CDR3 region has 15 residues. Trimming left V 1 base short and J 6 bases short, with 12 bases between. Germline V gives CDR1 MGHDK, CDR2 SYGVNS. The CDR3 protein is CASSEFGRGHEKLFF. The DNA of the CDR3 is TGTGCCAGCAGTGAATTTGGCAGGGGCCATGAAAAACTGTTTTTT.

This clonotype was counted at least ten times. This sequence joins TRBV2 and TRBJ1-4, with 10 bases aligning to TRBD1. The V gene's germline CDR1 is SNHLY and CDR2 FYNNEI. After removal of 7 bases from V and 8 bases from J, the junction contained 7 bases not matched to a gene. This CDR3 has 14 residues. The CDR3 reads CASNRDRGPEKLFF. CDR3 nucleotides: TGTGCCAGCAATAGAGACAGGGGGCCGGAAAAACTGTTTTTT.

This clonotype was picked up many times. The chain carries TRBV19 and TRBJ2-7; D is unclear. The CDR3 runs to 14 residues. Germline V gene data show CDR1 as LNHDA and CDR2 as SQIVND (reference sequence). V dropped 0 bases and J dropped 2 bases, with 8 bases sitting between them. CDR3 DNA: TGTGCCAGTAGTATAGACCAGTGGGCCTACGAGCAGTACTTC. This translates into CASSIDQWAYEQYF.